The source of this T cell receptor beta chain is a study of persistence of HIV-infected CD4 T cells. Study conclusions and caveats: Rare CMV-responding cells carrying HIV-1 proviruses were not analyzed separately for TCR.

Overlapping HIV-1 Gag 15-mer peptides at roughly 1 ug per peptide per mL were used. Sorted nonresponding memory CD4+ T cells were CD40L-negative, CD69-negative, CD45RO-high. Germline CDR1 is SGDLS and CDR2 is YYNGEE. The CDR3 runs to 12 residues. V lost 3 bases and J 2 bases, leaving 5 bases between the germline ends. A note on this clone: Antigen: not known.

Sequencing used immunoSEQ version 4 in survey mode. Template was genomic DNA at about 10 ng/uL, with up to about 1 ug used per sample. The table came from immunoSEQ multiplex PCR; TCRdb's copy has only in-frame clones and leaves some out. The data contain about 36,000 clones, 82% of them seen just once; the ten biggest clones take up almost 1%. The chain employs TRBV9 and TRBJ1-2; D not certain. The receptor was isolated from an adult with HIV. The donor label of this sample is uncertain. This specimen consisted of cultured CD4+ T cells from PBMCs, obtained from a patient who received antiretroviral therapy. DNA for the CDR3: TGTGCCAGCAGCGGACGGAACTATGGCTACACCTTC. This gives the protein CASSGRNYGYTF.